The rows below give T cell receptor beta chains drawn from one sample of a study of identical twins. One entry per CDR3 protein results from TCRdb running MiXCR on the 5' RACE reads. The data show just under 550,000 distinct CDR3 sequences, roughly 15% seen once. The sample was also linked to a second study, of yellow fever vaccine responses in identical twins.

Sequencing was performed on CD4+ T cells sorted from blood. These TCRs come from a woman aged 18-29 years in good health. CDR3s include the opening cysteine and the closing phenylalanine or tryptophan. A D gene is named only where the DNA matches it firmly. For some rows the clone size is stated as once, few or many, or as a class when expanded; others skip it.

CDR3 protein: CASSLGTKQETQYF
clone size: -
D gene: -
V gene: TRBV5-5
J gene: TRBJ2-5

CDR3 protein: CASSPREAPTEQYF
clone size: few
D gene: TRBD2
V gene: TRBV18
J gene: TRBJ2-7

CDR3 protein: CASSEGLAPMGEQYF
clone size: few
D gene: TRBD2
V gene: TRBV2
J gene: TRBJ2-7

CDR3 protein: CASSLGEHAETQYF
clone size: few
D gene: -
V gene: TRBV12-3/TRBV12-4
J gene: TRBJ2-5

CDR3 protein: CASTSGQTSTDTQYF
clone size: many
D gene: -
V gene: TRBV12-3/TRBV12-4
J gene: TRBJ2-3

CDR3 protein: CASSQGGPGNTGELFF
clone size: few
D gene: -
V gene: TRBV3-1
J gene: TRBJ2-2

CDR3 protein: CATSRIAATDTQYF
clone size: -
D gene: -
V gene: TRBV15
J gene: TRBJ2-3

CDR3 protein: CASSHPGAGVWMDTQYF
clone size: -
D gene: TRBD2
V gene: TRBV28
J gene: TRBJ2-3

CDR3 protein: CASSLAVGGIEKLFF
clone size: few
D gene: -
V gene: TRBV5-1
J gene: TRBJ1-4

CDR3 protein: CASSLGLDADTQYF
clone size: many
D gene: -
V gene: TRBV12-3/TRBV12-4
J gene: TRBJ2-3

CDR3 protein: CASSQGVSAFF
clone size: few
D gene: TRBD1
V gene: TRBV12-3/TRBV12-4
J gene: TRBJ1-1

CDR3 protein: CSASIQSEKLFF
clone size: -
D gene: -
V gene: TRBV20-1
J gene: TRBJ1-4

CDR3 protein: CATSRGPLAETSTDTQYF
clone size: -
D gene: -
V gene: TRBV15
J gene: TRBJ2-3

CDR3 protein: CASSSTPGVGETQYF
clone size: few
D gene: -
V gene: TRBV5-1
J gene: TRBJ2-5

CDR3 protein: CASSPPGTSGGNEQFF
clone size: -
D gene: TRBD2
V gene: TRBV18
J gene: TRBJ2-1

CDR3 protein: CASSRGPTGGETQYF
clone size: once
D gene: TRBD1
V gene: TRBV5-1
J gene: TRBJ2-5

CDR3 protein: CASSRGGLHSTDTQYF
clone size: -
D gene: -
V gene: TRBV12-3/TRBV12-4
J gene: TRBJ2-3

CDR3 protein: CASSLLSGDSSYEQYF
clone size: -
D gene: -
V gene: TRBV28
J gene: TRBJ2-7

CDR3 protein: CSARDLSAYSTDTQYF
clone size: -
D gene: -
V gene: TRBV20-1
J gene: TRBJ2-3

CDR3 protein: CASSISSGIGNEQFF
clone size: -
D gene: TRBD2
V gene: TRBV19
J gene: TRBJ2-1

CDR3 protein: CASSLVTTNTEAFF
clone size: few
D gene: -
V gene: TRBV5-6
J gene: TRBJ1-1

CDR3 protein: CASSQAGAAGYTF
clone size: -
D gene: -
V gene: TRBV3-1
J gene: TRBJ1-2

CDR3 protein: CSARGPPGQFF
clone size: -
D gene: -
V gene: TRBV20-1
J gene: TRBJ2-1

CDR3 protein: CASSPLIQGGFSYNEQFF
clone size: -
D gene: TRBD1
V gene: TRBV18
J gene: TRBJ2-1

CDR3 protein: CSAAGSNQPQHF
clone size: many
D gene: -
V gene: TRBV20-1
J gene: TRBJ1-5

CDR3 protein: CSVEVGTYEQYF
clone size: -
D gene: -
V gene: TRBV29-1
J gene: TRBJ2-7

CDR3 protein: CSARDRAEAFF
clone size: -
D gene: -
V gene: TRBV20-1
J gene: TRBJ1-1

CDR3 protein: CASSVVDWLEGEQFF
clone size: few
D gene: -
V gene: TRBV9
J gene: TRBJ2-1

CDR3 protein: CASSRDSYNSPLHF
clone size: few
D gene: TRBD1
V gene: TRBV2
J gene: TRBJ1-6

CDR3 protein: CASSLRETYEQYF
clone size: few
D gene: -
V gene: TRBV12-3/TRBV12-4
J gene: TRBJ2-7

CDR3 protein: CASSPPGTSGSEQFF
clone size: -
D gene: TRBD2
V gene: TRBV7-6
J gene: TRBJ2-1

CDR3 protein: CAIRIAGTSGSLNTGELFF
clone size: few
D gene: TRBD2
V gene: TRBV10-3
J gene: TRBJ2-2

CDR3 protein: CASSDRGTYEQYF
clone size: -
D gene: TRBD1
V gene: TRBV6-1
J gene: TRBJ2-7

CDR3 protein: CASSLLSPLPYGYTF
clone size: -
D gene: -
V gene: TRBV12-3/TRBV12-4
J gene: TRBJ1-2

CDR3 protein: CASSQVGTSGTDTQYF
clone size: few
D gene: TRBD2
V gene: TRBV4-2
J gene: TRBJ2-3

CDR3 protein: CASSVRTGGSGEQFF
clone size: -
D gene: TRBD1
V gene: TRBV5-1
J gene: TRBJ2-1

CDR3 protein: CASSERYVSSNQPQHF
clone size: few
D gene: -
V gene: TRBV6-1
J gene: TRBJ1-5

CDR3 protein: CASSPNTGDARGYTF
clone size: -
D gene: -
V gene: TRBV19
J gene: TRBJ1-2

CDR3 protein: CASSLNGVLAGMGETQYF
clone size: -
D gene: TRBD2
V gene: TRBV5-1
J gene: TRBJ2-5

CDR3 protein: CSASTGTNTEAFF
clone size: -
D gene: -
V gene: TRBV20-1
J gene: TRBJ1-1

CDR3 protein: CASSLSAFF
clone size: few
D gene: -
V gene: TRBV5-6
J gene: TRBJ1-1

CDR3 protein: CASSPSWTSSYEQYF
clone size: -
D gene: -
V gene: TRBV28
J gene: TRBJ2-7

CDR3 protein: CASSGTLPGGHYEQYF
clone size: few
D gene: -
V gene: TRBV5-1
J gene: TRBJ2-7

CDR3 protein: CASSLVSDRSQEHEQFF
clone size: few
D gene: TRBD1
V gene: TRBV7-2
J gene: TRBJ2-1

CDR3 protein: CASSHPPGTVDSPLHF
clone size: few
D gene: TRBD1
V gene: TRBV4-1
J gene: TRBJ1-6

CDR3 protein: CASSFSGGNTGELFF
clone size: few
D gene: TRBD2
V gene: TRBV12-3/TRBV12-4
J gene: TRBJ2-2